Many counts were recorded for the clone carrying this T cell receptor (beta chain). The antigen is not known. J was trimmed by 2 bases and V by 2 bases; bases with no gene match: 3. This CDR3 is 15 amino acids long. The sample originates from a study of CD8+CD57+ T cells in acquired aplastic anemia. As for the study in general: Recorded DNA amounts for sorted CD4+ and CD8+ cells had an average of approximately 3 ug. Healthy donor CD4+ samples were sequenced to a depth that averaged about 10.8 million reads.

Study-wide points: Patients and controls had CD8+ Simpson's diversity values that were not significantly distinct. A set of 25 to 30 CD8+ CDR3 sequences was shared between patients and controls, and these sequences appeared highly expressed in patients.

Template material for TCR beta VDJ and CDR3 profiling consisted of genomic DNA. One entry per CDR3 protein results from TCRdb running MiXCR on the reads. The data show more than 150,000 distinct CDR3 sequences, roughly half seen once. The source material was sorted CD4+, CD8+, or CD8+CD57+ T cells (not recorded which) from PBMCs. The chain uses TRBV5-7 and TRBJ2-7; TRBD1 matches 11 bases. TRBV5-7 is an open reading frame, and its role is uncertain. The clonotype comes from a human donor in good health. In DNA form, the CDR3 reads TGTGCCAGCAGCTTTAAGGGACAGGGGGCCTACGAGCAGTACTTC. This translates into CASSFKGQGAYEQYF.